Each of the 29 T cell receptor beta chains below was sequenced from the same sample in a study of shared clonotypes between healthy human individuals. Sequencing was performed with immunoSEQ multiplex PCR; in TCRdb, only in-frame clones are kept and a portion is missing. The sample has about 600,000 clones; about 95% are singletons. Naive CD8 isolation took CD45RO-negative cells positively selected for CCR7 and excluded terminally differentiated effector memory CD45RA+ cells. Sequencing was carried out using naive CD8+ T cells sorted from blood. The receptors here all came from a woman aged 25 to 45 in good health.

This chain connects TRBV5-6 to TRBJ2-1; maybe TRBD1 (6 bases). The CDR3 spans 14 residues. V was clipped by 3 bases and J by 5 bases, with 12 bases between them. Germline CDR1 and CDR2: SGHDT and YYEEEE. In DNA form, the CDR3 reads TGTGCCAGCAGCTCCGGGACAAGCCACAATGAGCAGTTCTTC. Translating gives CASSSGTSHNEQFF.

This clone was picked up one time. The CDR3 here is CASSLQGTGSGYTF. DNA for the CDR3: TGTGCCAGCAGCTTGCAGGGTACGGGAAGCGGCTACACCTTC. This rearrangement joins TRBV5-6 to TRBJ1-2; TRBD1 might be the D (5 bases). The CDR3 totals 14 residues. Trimming pared 1 base from V and 8 bases from J, leaving 15 bases between. In germline, CDR1 is SGHDT, CDR2 YYEEEE.

This chain links TRBV11-2 with TRBJ2-2; no clear D gene. This CDR3 has 13 residues. Germline values: CDR1 SGHAT, CDR2 FQNNGV. V was clipped by 3 bases and J by 6 bases, with 8 bases between them. The CDR3 reads CASSLKSSGELFF. Written as DNA, the CDR3 is TGTGCCAGCAGCTTGAAGAGCTCCGGGGAGCTGTTTTTT.

The chain joins TRBV7-9 to TRBJ1-2, with 12 positions matching TRBD1. Unmatched junction bases numbered 8, after V lost 5 bases and J lost 4 bases. The CDR3 is made up of 16 amino acids. In germline, CDR1 is SEHNR, CDR2 FQNEAQ (reference sequence). The CDR3 protein is CASSQSGTGGVYGYTF. The CDR3 nucleotides are TGTGCCAGCAGCCAAAGCGGGACAGGGGGCGTCTATGGCTACACCTTC.

This chain links TRBV4-1 with TRBJ1-5; D is uncertain. Trimming took 3 bases from V and 0 from J, leaving 15 bases between them. This CDR3 is 17 amino acids long. Germline CDR1 MGHRA, CDR2 YSYEKL. The CDR3: CASSHVAGDPSNQPQHF. The DNA for the CDR3 is TGCGCCAGCAGCCATGTTGCTGGGGATCCTAGCAATCAGCCCCAGCATTTT.

The J gene is TRBJ1-5, the V gene TRBV27; D may be TRBD1 (5 bases). Germline assignment: CDR1 MNHEY and CDR2 SMNVEV (reference sequence). The CDR3 spans 16 residues. Trimming left V 2 bases short and J 1 base short, with 12 bases between. The CDR3 is CASSLGGAGSNQPQHF. The CDR3 region has the DNA TGTGCCAGCAGTTTAGGTGGGGCAGGGAGCAATCAGCCCCAGCATTTT.

This clone occurred once. Here the CDR3 DNA reads TGTGCCAGCAGCTTAGCTGGGACAGGGAATTCACCCCTCCACTTT. Protein: CASSLAGTGNSPLHF. The gene calls are TRBV11-2 and TRBJ1-6; 9 nucleotides line up with TRBD1. The CDR3 totals 15 residues. Germline-derived CDR1 and CDR2 are SGHAT and FQNNGV. Losses at the gene ends were 1 base for V and 7 bases for J; bases not matched to a gene: 2.

The gene calls are TRBV5-6 and TRBJ2-1; either TRBD1 or TRBD2 may fit D (6 bases each). Germline lookup yields CDR1 SGHDT and CDR2 YYEEEE. The CDR3 consists of 13 residues. The V gene lost 1 base and the J gene lost 9 bases, with 11 bases spanning the gap. The CDR3: CASSLMGGSEQFF. DNA of the CDR3: TGTGCCAGCAGCTTGATGGGGGGCAGTGAGCAGTTCTTC.

The chain recombines TRBV5-6 with TRBJ1-1; D may be TRBD1 (6 bases). The CDR3 is 17 residues long. V was shortened by 1 base and J by 2 bases, with 18 bases between the two germline ends. Per the germline V gene, CDR1 is SGHDT and CDR2 is YYEEEE. CDR3 protein: CASSLRGRLRENTEAFF. In DNA form, the CDR3 reads TGTGCCAGCAGCTTGCGGGGGCGATTAAGGGAAAACACTGAAGCTTTCTTT.

The count of this clone is one. This same CDR3 is encoded by further DNA sequences in the sample. V is TRBV29-1 and J is TRBJ2-2; TRBD2 might be the D (5 bases). Germline V gene lookup returns CDR1 SQVTM and CDR2 ANQGSEA. V lost 2 bases and J 5 bases, leaving 9 bases between the germline ends. This CDR3 has 13 residues. The CDR3 reads CSVERENTGELFF. The CDR3 DNA follows: TGCAGCGTTGAAAGGGAGAATACCGGGGAGCTGTTTTTT.

J is TRBJ1-5 and V is TRBV27; TRBD1 is a possible D gene (6 bases). The CDR3 is 14 amino acids. Germline loops: CDR1 MNHEY, CDR2 SMNVEV (reference sequence). Trimming took 5 bases from V and 7 from J, leaving 15 bases between them. CDR3 sequence reads: CASSEYRGGQPQHF. Here the CDR3 DNA reads TGTGCCAGCAGTGAGTACCGAGGGGGACAGCCCCAGCATTTT.

The rearrangement links TRBV4-1 to TRBJ2-7; 8 bases map to TRBD2. Germline CDR1 reads MGHRA; CDR2 reads YSYEKL. The V and J ends lost 1 base and 5 bases, in that order; junction bases with no gene match: 10. The CDR3 is 16 residues long. The CDR3 sequence is CASSQGLGSGNHEQYF. The DNA of the CDR3 is TGCGCCAGCAGCCAAGGCCTTGGTAGCGGGAACCACGAGCAGTACTTC.

The chain employs TRBV19 and TRBJ1-5, with no clear D. Trimming stripped 7 bases from V and 3 bases from J, with 16 bases between. Germline V gene sequence: CDR1 LNHDA, CDR2 SQIVND (reference sequence). CDR3 length: 15 residues. CDR3: CASTQIVSDNQPQHF. Written as DNA, the CDR3 is TGTGCCAGTACCCAAATCGTGTCAGACAATCAGCCCCAGCATTTT.

The rearrangement links TRBV5-1 to TRBJ1-4; tentatively, D is TRBD1 (5 bases). V was pared by 5 bases and J by 8 bases, with 19 bases between. Germline values: CDR1 SGHRS, CDR2 YFSETQ. CDR3 size: 15 residues. CDR3 protein: CASRVSGDWREKLFF. The CDR3 coding sequence is TGCGCCAGCAGGGTGAGCGGGGACTGGCGAGAAAAACTGTTTTTT.

The chain has TRBV5-5 and TRBJ2-7, with D possibly being TRBD1 or TRBD2 (5 bases each). There are 14 residues in the CDR3. Germline V gene lookup returns CDR1 SGHKS and CDR2 YYEKEE (reference sequence). The V end was cut by 2 bases, the J end by 6 bases, with 15 bases between. This CDR3 is CASSFWAGTPEQYF. The CDR3 coding sequence is TGTGCCAGCAGCTTTTGGGCAGGGACGCCCGAGCAGTACTTC. The full variable domain, completed using reference TRBV5-5 and TRBJ2-7, is DAGVTQSPTHLIKTRGQQVTLRCSPISGHKSVSWYQQVLGQGPQFIFQYYEKEERGRGNFPDRFSARQFPNYSSELNVNALLLGDSALYLCASSFWAGTPEQYFGPGTRLTVT.

The chain employs TRBV2 and TRBJ2-1, with TRBD1 matching 9 bases. V trimming: 6 bases; J trimming: 5 bases; junction bases outside the gene matches: 5. This CDR3 spans 14 amino acids. CDR1 SNHLY and CDR2 FYNNEI come from the germline V gene. The DNA of the CDR3 is TGTGCCAGCAGACCGGGACAGGGCCACAATGAGCAGTTCTTC. Its translation is CASRPGQGHNEQFF.

The V and J genes are TRBV2 and TRBJ2-1; 8 bases agree with TRBD1. The CDR3 is 13 residues long. The V segment lost 7 bases and the J segment 4 bases; nucleotides outside the gene matches: 3. CDR1 SNHLY and CDR2 FYNNEI come from the germline V gene. The CDR3 here is CASTGGSYNEQFF. In DNA, the CDR3 is TGTGCCAGCACAGGGGGCTCGTACAATGAGCAGTTCTTC.

This rearrangement joins TRBV7-9 to TRBJ2-1; perhaps TRBD2 as D (5 bases). Germline CDR1 SEHNR, CDR2 FQNEAQ (reference sequence). The CDR3 covers 14 residues. V was shortened by 8 bases and J by 0 bases, with 11 bases between the two germline ends. The CDR3 loop is CASFEGPSYNEQFF. As DNA, the CDR3 is TGTGCCAGCTTTGAGGGCCCCTCCTACAATGAGCAGTTCTTC.

The chain is built from TRBV11-2 and TRBJ2-1, with a weak D call TRBD2 (5 bases). The CDR3 length is 16 residues. CDR1 SGHAT and CDR2 FQNNGV come from the germline V gene. Trimming shortened V by 8 bases and J by 1 base, and 18 bases separated the two germline ends. CDR3 protein: CASRAAGPGSYNEQFF. CDR3 bases: TGTGCCAGCCGAGCGGCGGGCCCGGGGTCCTACAATGAGCAGTTCTTC.

The chain is built from TRBV28 and TRBJ2-2; 7 nucleotides agree with TRBD1. This CDR3 is 16 amino acids long. Germline V CDR1 and CDR2: MDHEN, SYDVKM. J gave up 2 bases and V 5 bases, and 8 bases lay outside the gene matches. CDR3 protein: CASSDDDRANTGELFF. CDR3 in DNA: TGTGCCAGCAGTGATGACGACAGGGCAAACACCGGGGAGCTGTTTTTT.

The rearrangement links TRBV27 to TRBJ2-5; 16 bases agree with TRBD2. V shed 5 bases, J shed 4 bases, and the junction held 4 bases outside the gene matches. The CDR3 contains 16 residues. Germline-derived CDR1 and CDR2 are MNHEY and SMNVEV (reference sequence). CDR3: CASSSGTSGRGETQYF. CDR3 sequence (DNA): TGTGCCAGCAGTAGTGGGACTAGCGGGAGGGGAGAGACCCAGTACTTC.

The chain joins TRBV4-1 to TRBJ2-7; D is possibly TRBD2 (6 bases). The germline V gene encodes CDR1 MGHRA and CDR2 YSYEKL. The CDR3 sequence is 14 residues long. Between the trimmed V and J ends, which lost 1 base and 3 bases, there was a span of 10 bases. CDR3 sequence: CASSQGGTNYEQYF. The CDR3 region has the DNA TGCGCCAGCAGCCAAGGCGGGACCAACTACGAGCAGTACTTC.

The chain combines TRBV27 with TRBJ2-1; TRBD1 might be the D (5 bases). The ends were cut back, 2 bases at V and 6 bases at J, with 14 bases in the middle. CDR1 MNHEY and CDR2 SMNVEV come from the germline V gene (reference sequence). The CDR3 spans 15 residues. The CDR3 coding sequence is TGTGCCAGCAGTTTAGCCCCACAGGTAGCCAATGAGCAGTTCTTC. It is translated as CASSLAPQVANEQFF.

V gene TRBV19 combines with J gene TRBJ2-1, with D perhaps matching TRBD1 (5 bases). This CDR3 contains 10 residues. Per germline, CDR1 LNHDA and CDR2 SQIVND (reference sequence). CDR3 sequence: CASSGQEQFF. For the CDR3, the DNA is TGTGCGAGCTCCGGACAAGAGCAGTTCTTC.

V and J are TRBV7-8 and TRBJ2-1; 11 nucleotides align to TRBD2. The germline V gene has CDR1 SGHVS and CDR2 FQNEAQ. This CDR3 is 17 amino acids long. The trim removed 5 bases at V and 7 bases at J, leaving 13 bases unmatched. The CDR3 protein is CASSAQGLGTSGNEQFF. CDR3 DNA: TGTGCCAGCAGCGCCCAAGGGCTAGGGACTAGCGGAAATGAGCAGTTCTTC.

With respect to this clone: This sample also contains other DNA sequences that code for the same CDR3. The chain carries TRBV27 and TRBJ2-7; the D is unclear. The CDR3 totals 11 residues. Looked up from germline, CDR1 is MNHEY and CDR2 is SMNVEV (reference sequence). Deletions cut 0 bases from V and 4 bases from J, with 1 base between. CDR3 DNA sequence: TGTGCCAGCAGTTTATCTTACGAGCAGTACTTC. It codes for CASSLSYEQYF.

The chain joins TRBV15 to TRBJ2-3, with 10 bases that match TRBD2. This CDR3 contains 14 residues. Per the germline V gene, CDR1 is LNHNV and CDR2 is YYDKDF (reference sequence). Trimming removed 6 bases from V and 4 bases from J; junction bases left unmatched: 4. The CDR3 sequence is CATRGLAGADTQYF. For the CDR3, the DNA is TGTGCCACCAGAGGGCTAGCGGGAGCAGATACGCAGTATTTT.

About this clone: This specimen includes other DNA sequences encoding the same CDR3. This chain joins TRBV27 and TRBJ2-3, with 12 bases matching TRBD2. Germline V gene lookup returns CDR1 MNHEY and CDR2 SMNVEV (reference sequence). With 5 bases clipped from V and 3 bases from J, the junction kept 6 bases outside the gene matches. The CDR3 totals 16 residues. In DNA, the CDR3 is TGTGCCAGCAGTCCCCTACTAGCGGGGGGAACAGATACGCAGTATTTT. Its translation: CASSPLLAGGTDTQYF.

This clone was observed a single time. The chain combines TRBV27 with TRBJ2-3, with 7 bases that match TRBD2. With 2 bases clipped from V and 8 bases from J, the junction kept 7 bases outside the gene matches. CDR3 length: 14 residues. CDR1 is MNHEY and CDR2 is SMNVEV in the germline V gene (reference sequence). The CDR3 DNA reads as TGTGCCAGCAGTTTAGTGGGGGAGGGAGTTACGCAGTATTTT. Residues: CASSLVGEGVTQYF.